This T cell receptor (beta chain) was sequenced during a study of T cells in Graves' hyperthyroidism and ophthalmopathy. Study-level results: Blood also showed most of the thyroid clonotypes that were expanded above 0.001. Ophthalmopathy and stable hyperthyroidism were separated by a 13 V-J model.

A note on this clonotype: Its antigen is not identified.

Amplified regions were TCR beta CDR3 sequences from RNA transcripts. A set of HTBI primers served as the primers for a first-round RT-PCR of the TCR CDR3. TCRdb re-called the multiplex PCR reads through MiXCR, storing one row per CDR3 protein. Of about 370,000 distinct CDR3 sequences listed, about 15% are singletons. Ophthalmopathy patients showed a Clinical Activity Score of at least 3, NOSPECS grade of at least 4 and duration under 3 months. Fresh peripheral blood, about 9.6 ml, yielded the PBMCs. The germline gives CDR1 DFQATT, CDR2 SNEGSKA (reference sequence). CDR3 size: 14 residues. The V gene lost 2 bases and the J gene lost 9 bases, with 14 bases spanning the gap.

This clonotype was sampled from a woman in her fifties or sixties with Graves' ophthalmopathy. The sample comprised blood. This rearrangement joins TRBV20-1 to TRBJ1-6, with D perhaps TRBD1 (5 bases). CDR3 DNA: TGCAGTGCTAGACCTCGGAAGGGACTTTCACCCCTCCACTTT. The encoded protein is CSARPRKGLSPLHF.